This T cell receptor beta chain was captured in a study of low-dose radiotherapy and immunotherapy resistance in tumors. Gene-specific TRAV and TRBV primers were used for first-strand cDNA, covering alpha and beta chains. TCR amplification used roughly 20 PCR cycles, a constant-region primer and a V-primer adapter. TCRdb passed the reads through MiXCR, listing each CDR3 protein once. The top ten clones hold 5.5% to 6% of a sample with about 82,000 distinct CDR3 sequences, approximately 17% of them seen once. Comments on this clonotype: A far more abundant clone sits one base away, making this likely a read error.

This CDR3 has 14 residues. Looked up from germline, CDR1 is SGHVS and CDR2 is FNYEAQ. Documented time point: before trial treatment. Source: PBMCs, taken before treatment. The source is a male donor with prostate cancer. The J gene is TRBJ1-5, the V gene TRBV7-6, with D perhaps TRBD1 (6 bases). The CDR3 region has the DNA TGTGCCAGCAGCCGGGACAATAGCAATCAGCCCCAGAATTTT. Its protein product is CASSRDNSNQPQNF.